The next 24 T cell receptor beta chains were all read from a single sample in a study of blood T cell repertoires in COVID-19 (dated by TCRdb to 2018 to 2020). Library prep was done by the immunoSEQ multiplex PCR assay. TCRdb stores this immuneACCESS table with in-frame sequences only. Part of the clones is absent; in the studies checked, under half of the shortfall reflects unresolved V genes, and no reason is known for the rest. The sample profile shows tens of thousands of clones; about 90% of them were found once. The ten largest make up 5.1% of the sample. Sequenced sample: peripheral blood. These receptors were obtained from a human donor in a cohort sampled during active COVID-19.

The chain couples TRBV9 to TRBJ1-1; 9 nucleotides line up with TRBD1. The CDR3 is made up of 18 amino acids. The germline V gene has CDR1 SGDLS and CDR2 YYNGEE. Trimming cost V 0 bases and J 1 base; bases outside gene matches: 10. The CDR3 reads CASSVGPGQGRRNTEAFF. CDR3 coding DNA: TGTGCCAGCAGCGTAGGCCCGGGACAGGGAAGACGGAACACTGAAGCTTTCTTT.

This sequence joins TRBV7-2 and TRBJ1-1; TRBD1 aligns across 9 bases. Losses at the gene ends were 6 bases for V and 5 bases for J; bases not matched to a gene: 7. Germline V CDR1 and CDR2: SGHTA, FQGNSA. This CDR3 contains 14 residues. In DNA form, the CDR3 reads TGTGCCAGCAGAGTCAGGACAGGGGAGACTGAAGCTTTCTTT. It encodes CASRVRTGETEAFF.

This chain uses TRBV5-1 with TRBJ2-7, with 10 bases lining up with TRBD1. V lost 4 bases to trimming and J lost 11 bases; unmatched junction nucleotides: 15. The germline gives CDR1 SGHRS, CDR2 YFSETQ. The CDR3 runs to 15 residues. The CDR3 nucleotides read TGCGCCAGCAGCCCCACGGGGACAGGGGTTCCGGGGAAGTACTTC. Amino acid sequence: CASSPTGTGVPGKYF.

The V and J genes are TRBV5-1 and TRBJ1-1; 9 nucleotides match TRBD1. Germline CDR1 SGHRS, CDR2 YFSETQ. V lost 6 bases, J lost 4 bases, and 7 bases stayed unmatched. The CDR3 length is 14 residues. CDR3 coding DNA: TGCGCCAGCACCCGACAGGGGGACCCCACTGAAGCTTTCTTT. Translated: CASTRQGDPTEAFF. Based on the CDR3 plus reference TRBV5-1 and TRBJ1-1, the full variable domain is KAGVTQTPRYLIKTRGQQVTLSCSPISGHRSVSWYQQTPGQGLQFLFEYFSETQRNKGNFPGRFSGRQFSNSRSEMNVSTLELGDSALYLCASTRQGDPTEAFFGQGTRLTVV.

The J gene is TRBJ1-4, the V gene TRBV5-1; D call uncertain. The CDR3 totals 14 residues. V lost 0 bases and J lost 4, with 7 bases in between. Per the germline V gene, CDR1 is SGHRS and CDR2 is YFSETQ. In DNA form, the CDR3 reads TGCGCCAGCAGCTTGGGACACATTAATGAAAAACTGTTTTTT. It encodes CASSLGHINEKLFF.

The CDR3 reads CASSRGVLGYSGNTIYF. The CDR3 DNA sequence: TGTGCCAGCAGCCGGGGGGTTCTGGGTTACTCTGGAAACACCATATATTTT. This rearrangement joins TRBV5-5 to TRBJ1-3; D perhaps matches TRBD1 (5 bases). Germline lookup yields CDR1 SGHKS and CDR2 YYEKEE (reference sequence). The CDR3 length is 17 residues. Trimming took 4 bases from V and 0 from J, leaving 17 bases between them.

This sequence joins TRBV7-9 and TRBJ2-1; tentatively, D is TRBD2 (6 bases). This CDR3 spans 15 amino acids. Germline CDR1 reads SEHNR; CDR2 reads FQNEAQ (reference sequence). V lost 5 bases, J lost 8 bases, and 19 bases lay in between. As DNA, the CDR3 is TGTGCCAGCAGCCCCCCGGGACTTCCTACAGATGAGCAGTTCTTC. Translating gives CASSPPGLPTDEQFF.

The V gene is TRBV7-8, the J gene TRBJ1-5, with TRBD1 as a possible D gene (6 bases). Trimming cost V 1 base and J 5 bases, with 18 bases left between them. Germline V gene lookup returns CDR1 SGHVS and CDR2 FQNEAQ. The CDR3 has 17 residues. CDR3 coding DNA: TGTGCCAGCAGCTTAGGAGTCAGGGGAGGGGAACATCAGCCCCAGCATTTT. Translation gives CASSLGVRGGEHQPQHF.

This clone has only one observation. The chain joins TRBV2 to TRBJ2-7; 8 bases are a match to TRBD2. After removal of 8 bases from V and 0 bases from J, the junction contained 12 bases not matched to a gene. This CDR3 has 16 residues. Germline assignment: CDR1 SNHLY and CDR2 FYNNEI. The CDR3 here is CASAFSGGSGSYEQYF. The CDR3 region has the DNA TGTGCCAGCGCTTTCTCGGGGGGGAGTGGCTCCTACGAGCAGTACTTC.

The chain employs TRBV5-4 and TRBJ2-1; TRBD2 aligns across 13 bases. The J segment lost 9 bases and the V segment lost 4 bases, leaving 10 bases of the junction unmatched. Germline lookup yields CDR1 SGHNT and CDR2 YYREEE (reference sequence). The CDR3 is made up of 16 amino acids. In nucleotides, the CDR3 is TGTGCCAGCAGCACAGGACTAGCGGGAGTGGGGGGTGAGCAGTTCTTC. Its translation is CASSTGLAGVGGEQFF.

This clone appeared once. The V and J genes are TRBV28 and TRBJ2-7; 10 nucleotides line up with TRBD2. J was trimmed by 6 bases and V by 3 bases; bases with no gene match: 2. CDR3 length: 13 residues. Germline CDR1 reads MDHEN; CDR2 reads SYDVKM. The CDR3 loop is CASSLLAGAEQYF. The CDR3 DNA sequence: TGTGCCAGCAGTTTGCTAGCGGGGGCCGAGCAGTACTTC.

This clone appeared a few times. This chain uses TRBV15 with TRBJ1-5; the D is unclear. Trimming left V 0 bases short and J 1 base short, with 7 bases between. Germline CDR1 is LNHNV and CDR2 is YYDKDF (reference sequence). The CDR3 totals 15 residues. The CDR3 DNA is TGTGCCACCAGCAGAGATCAGGTGAGCAATCAGCCCCAGCATTTT. Its translation: CATSRDQVSNQPQHF. The variable domain in full, with the rest retrieved from reference TRBV15 and TRBJ1-5, is DAMVIQNPRYQVTQFGKPVTLSCSQTLNHNVMYWYQQKSSQAPKLLFHYYDKDFNNEADTPDNFQSRRPNTSFCFLDIRSPGLGDTAMYLCATSRDQVSNQPQHFGDGTRLSIL.

This rearrangement joins TRBV7-2 to TRBJ2-2; 7 bases match TRBD2. V was pared by 4 bases and J by 7 bases, with 9 bases of the junction left unmatched. The germline CDR1 and CDR2 sequences are SGHTA and FQGNSA. This CDR3 is 15 amino acids long. The CDR3 loop reads CASSSPGGGGGELFF. In DNA form, the CDR3 reads TGTGCCAGCAGCTCACCGGGAGGAGGTGGCGGGGAGCTGTTTTTT. The full variable domain, completed using reference TRBV7-2 and TRBJ2-2, is GAGVSQSPSNKVTEKGKDVELRCDPISGHTALYWYRQSLGQGLEFLIYFQGNSAPDKSGLPSDRFSAERTGGSVSTLTIQRTQQEDSAVYLCASSSPGGGGGELFFGEGSRLTVL.

The chain is built from TRBV2 and TRBJ1-2, with D perhaps TRBD1 (6 bases). This CDR3 region has 14 residues. Germline CDR1 and CDR2: SNHLY and FYNNEI. V lost 5 bases and J 4 bases, leaving 14 bases between the germline ends. CDR3 residues: CASSQPDRSYGYTF. As DNA, the CDR3 is TGTGCCAGCAGTCAACCGGACAGAAGCTATGGCTACACCTTC.

This CDR3 is CASSLGSGQPQHF. In nucleotides, the CDR3 is TGTGCCAGCAGCTTAGGCAGCGGTCAGCCCCAGCATTTT. The chain is built from TRBV11-2 and TRBJ1-5; D is uncertain. The CDR3 is 13 amino acids. The V end was cut by 1 base, the J end by 6 bases, with 7 bases between. Germline values: CDR1 SGHAT, CDR2 FQNNGV.

J is TRBJ2-7 and V is TRBV21-1; the tabulated D call, TRBD2, remains unverified against the DNA. TRBV21-1 is labeled a pseudogene. This CDR3 has 15 amino acids. The CDR3 DNA reads TGTGCCAGCATAAAGGGGCTAGCGGGGACCTACGAGCAGTACTTC. As protein: CASIKGLAGTYEQYF.

This clone appeared a single time. The chain has TRBV4-2 and TRBJ2-7; D is possibly TRBD1 (6 bases). With 1 base removed from V and 4 bases from J, the gap between germline ends came to 35 bases. The CDR3 extends over 22 amino acids. Germline CDR1 is LGHNA and CDR2 is YNFKEQ. The CDR3 sequence is CASSQAVFGQSTNPHPRYEQYF. The DNA of the CDR3 is TGTGCCAGCAGCCAAGCGGTGTTTGGACAGTCGACCAATCCCCATCCTCGATACGAGCAGTACTTC.

The V gene is TRBV6-2 or TRBV6-3, the J gene TRBJ1-1, with unresolved D. This CDR3 contains 14 residues. Germline V gene sequence: CDR1 MNHEY, CDR2 SVGEGT. V dropped 5 bases and J dropped 0 bases, with 10 bases sitting between them. The CDR3 nucleotides read TGTGCCAGCAGTATTGGACTGTTGAACACTGAAGCTTTCTTT. This codes for CASSIGLLNTEAFF.

The J gene is TRBJ2-1, the V gene TRBV15, with 8 bases identical to TRBD2. The CDR3 contains 16 residues. V dropped 0 bases and J dropped 7; count of bases not matched to a gene: 8. CDR1 is LNHNV, CDR2 YYDKDF, per germline (reference sequence). The CDR3 loop is CATSRDLDQRGNEQFF. The CDR3 DNA is TGTGCCACCAGCAGAGATCTGGACCAGCGGGGGAATGAGCAGTTCTTC.

The rearrangement joins TRBV4-3 to TRBJ1-5, with D uncertain. The germline CDR1 and CDR2 sequences are LGHNA and YSLEER. This CDR3 has 15 amino acids. Deletions cut 0 bases from V and 3 bases from J, with 9 bases between. CDR3 amino acids: CASSQDAGNNQPQHF. CDR3 bases: TGCGCCAGCAGCCAAGATGCGGGGAACAATCAGCCCCAGCATTTT.

V gene TRBV5-1 combines with J gene TRBJ2-5; weak D call: TRBD1 (6 bases). Germline CDR1 SGHRS, CDR2 YFSETQ. CDR3 length: 14 amino acids. V was pared by 1 base and J by 5 bases, with 12 bases between. CDR3 in DNA: TGCGCCAGCAGCTTGAATGGCAGGGGTGAGACCCAGTACTTC. It specifies CASSLNGRGETQYF.

The chain is built from TRBV3-1 (or the pseudogene TRBV3-2) and TRBJ2-5; perhaps TRBD2 as D (6 bases). Germline CDR1 is LGHDT and CDR2 is YNNKEL (reference sequence). With 0 bases removed from V and 4 bases from J, the gap between germline ends came to 12 bases. This CDR3 has 15 amino acids. DNA of the CDR3: TGTGCCAGCAGCCAAGATCTGCGGGAAGGAGAGACCCAGTACTTC. Its translation is CASSQDLREGETQYF.

This rearrangement joins TRBV5-4 to TRBJ2-1, with D tentatively TRBD1 (5 bases). The V end lost 6 bases, the J end lost 7 bases, and 14 bases lay between the germline ends. The CDR3 length is 13 residues. In germline, CDR1 is SGHNT, CDR2 YYREEE (reference sequence). The CDR3 nucleotides read TGTGCCAGCATGATACAGGCAGGGAATGAGCAGTTCTTC. Residues: CASMIQAGNEQFF.

The V gene is TRBV5-1, the J gene TRBJ2-3; the D gene is possibly TRBD1 (7 bases). V was pared by 0 bases and J by 0 bases, with 11 bases between. CDR1 is SGHRS and CDR2 is YFSETQ in the germline V gene. The CDR3 has 16 residues. CDR3 DNA: TGCGCCAGCAGCTTGGGCGGGACAGCGAGCACAGATACGCAGTATTTT. Amino acids: CASSLGGTASTDTQYF.